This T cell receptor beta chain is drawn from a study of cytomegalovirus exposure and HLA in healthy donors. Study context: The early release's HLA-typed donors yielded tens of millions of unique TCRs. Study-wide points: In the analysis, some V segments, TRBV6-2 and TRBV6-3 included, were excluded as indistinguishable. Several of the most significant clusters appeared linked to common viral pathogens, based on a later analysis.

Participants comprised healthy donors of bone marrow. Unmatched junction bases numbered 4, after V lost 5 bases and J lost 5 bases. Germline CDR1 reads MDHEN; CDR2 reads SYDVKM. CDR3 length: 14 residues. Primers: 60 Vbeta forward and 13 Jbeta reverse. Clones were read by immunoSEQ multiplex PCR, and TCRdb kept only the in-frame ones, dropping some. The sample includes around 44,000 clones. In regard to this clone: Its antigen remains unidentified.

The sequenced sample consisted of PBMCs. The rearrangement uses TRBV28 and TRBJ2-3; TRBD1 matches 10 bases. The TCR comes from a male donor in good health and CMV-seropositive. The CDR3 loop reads CASSLGQGGDTQYF. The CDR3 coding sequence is TGTGCCAGCAGTCTAGGACAGGGGGGAGATACGCAGTATTTT.